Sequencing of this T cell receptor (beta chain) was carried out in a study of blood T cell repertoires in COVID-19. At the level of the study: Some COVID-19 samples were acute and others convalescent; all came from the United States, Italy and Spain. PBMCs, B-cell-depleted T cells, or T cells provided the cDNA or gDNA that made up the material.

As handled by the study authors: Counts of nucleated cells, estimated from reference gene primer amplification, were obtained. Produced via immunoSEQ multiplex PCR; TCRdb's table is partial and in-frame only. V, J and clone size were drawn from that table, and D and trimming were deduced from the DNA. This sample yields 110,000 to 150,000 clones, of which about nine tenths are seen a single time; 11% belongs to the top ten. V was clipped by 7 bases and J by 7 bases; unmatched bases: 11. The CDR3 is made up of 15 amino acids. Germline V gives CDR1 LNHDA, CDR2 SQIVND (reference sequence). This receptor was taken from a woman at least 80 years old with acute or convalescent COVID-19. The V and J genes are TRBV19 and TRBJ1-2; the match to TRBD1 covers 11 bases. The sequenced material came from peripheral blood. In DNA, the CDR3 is TGTGCCAGTACCCGGACAGGGGGCGCATGGGGTGGCTACACCTTC. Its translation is CASTRTGGAWGGYTF.